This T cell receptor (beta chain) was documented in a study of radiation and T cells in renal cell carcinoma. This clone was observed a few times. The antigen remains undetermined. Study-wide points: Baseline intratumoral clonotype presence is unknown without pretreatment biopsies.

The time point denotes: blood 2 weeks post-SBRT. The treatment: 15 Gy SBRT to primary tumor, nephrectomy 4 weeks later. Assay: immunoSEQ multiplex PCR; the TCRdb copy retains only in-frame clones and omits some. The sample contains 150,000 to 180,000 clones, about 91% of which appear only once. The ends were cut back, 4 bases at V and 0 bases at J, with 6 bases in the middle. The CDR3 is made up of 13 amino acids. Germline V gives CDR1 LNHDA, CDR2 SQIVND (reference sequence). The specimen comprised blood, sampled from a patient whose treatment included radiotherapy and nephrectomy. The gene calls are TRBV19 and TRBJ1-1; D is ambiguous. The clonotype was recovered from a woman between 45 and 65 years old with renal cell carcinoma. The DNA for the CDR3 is TGTGCCAGTAGTAATTCCATGAACACTGAAGCTTTCTTT. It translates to CASSNSMNTEAFF.